The 2 T cell receptor beta chains presented below share a single source sample, sequenced in a study of T cells after yellow fever vaccination. TCRdb reanalysed the 5' RACE reads using MiXCR and keeps one entry per CDR3 protein. The sample contains under 600,000 distinct CDR3 sequences, around a fifth of which appear only once. This specimen consisted of PBMCs, obtained about 21 days after the first yellow fever vaccination. These receptors originate from a man between 18 and 29 years old who received the YFV17D yellow fever vaccine.

The rearrangement joins TRBV7-2 to TRBJ2-4; tentatively, D is TRBD1 (5 bases). Germline V CDR1 and CDR2: SGHTA, FQGNSA. The CDR3 consists of 16 residues. V was clipped by 1 base and J by 0 bases, with 10 bases between them. CDR3 loop: CASSLGPDRAKNIQYF. CDR3 DNA: TGTGCCAGCAGCTTAGGACCCGACAGAGCCAAAAACATTCAGTACTTC. Variable domain in full (rest from reference TRBV7-2 and TRBJ2-4): GAGVSQSPSNKVTEKGKDVELRCDPISGHTALYWYRQSLGQGLEFLIYFQGNSAPDKSGLPSDRFSAERTGGSVSTLTIQRTQQEDSAVYLCASSLGPDRAKNIQYFGAGTRLSVL.

This clonotype was counted only a few times. The V call is TRBV20-1, the J call TRBJ1-5; unclear D gene. The CDR3 covers 13 residues. Germline CDR1 and CDR2: DFQATT and SNEGSKA (reference sequence). Trimming stripped 6 bases from V and 3 bases from J, with 12 bases between. This CDR3 is CSAMDGVNQPQHF. CDR3 coding DNA: TGCAGTGCCATGGACGGGGTCAATCAGCCCCAGCATTTT.